This is a list of T cell receptor beta chains from one sample in a study of technical replicates of blood from a few donors. Here immunoSEQ multiplex PCR was the method, and the copy in TCRdb shows in-frame clones only, minus some. The data contain around 100,000 clones, 85% to 95% of them seen just once; the ten biggest clones take up 0.34%. Specimen: T cells isolated from PBMCs. These receptors were taken from a human donor in good health. Both conserved end residues are part of each CDR3. The D gene is left open where the match is weak. Size tells how often a clone was seen (once, few, many) or the class of an expanded clone, and some rows leave it out.

abundance	v_gene	j_gene	d_gene	CDR3aa	CDR3nt
NA	TRBV6-5	TRBJ1-1	NA	CARNKGAGMNTEAFF	TGTGCCAGGAATAAAGGGGCGGGGATGAACACTGAAGCTTTCTTT
few	TRBV2	TRBJ1-1	TRBD1	CAAQGAWTEAFF	TGTGCCGCACAGGGGGCTTGGACTGAAGCTTTCTTT
NA	TRBV9	TRBJ1-2	TRBD1	CASSGDRGKGNYGYTF	TGTGCCAGCAGCGGGGACAGGGGAAAGGGTAACTATGGCTACACCTTC
NA	TRBV5-1	TRBJ2-6	NA	CASTQNPSGANVLTF	TGCGCCAGCACCCAGAACCCCTCTGGGGCCAACGTCCTGACTTTC
NA	TRBV27	TRBJ2-7	NA	CASSLPGGYEQYF	TGTGCCAGCAGTTTACCCGGCGGGTACGAGCAGTACTTC
NA	TRBV27	TRBJ2-1	NA	CASSSLGTRGNEQFF	TGTGCCAGCAGTTCCCTCGGCACGAGGGGGAATGAGCAGTTCTTC
NA	TRBV27	TRBJ1-1	NA	CASNGLDTAFF	TGTGCCAGCAACGGGTTGGACACAGCTTTCTTT
NA	TRBV27	TRBJ1-5	NA	CASSLVGEGQPQHF	TGTGCCAGCAGCTTAGTGGGAGAGGGTCAGCCCCAGCATTTT
NA	TRBV9	TRBJ2-7	TRBD1	CASSLEVGTGVGEQYF	TGTGCCAGCAGCCTAGAGGTGGGGACAGGGGTAGGAGAGCAGTACTTC
NA	TRBV5-4	TRBJ2-1	TRBD2	CASSFLAGGPLYNEQFF	TGTGCCAGCAGCTTTCTAGCGGGAGGGCCCCTATACAATGAGCAGTTCTTC
NA	TRBV12-2	TRBJ2-5	NA	CASRLKATPPAAQYF	TGTGCAAGTCGCTTAAAAGCGACACCCCCAGCGGCCCAGTACTTC
NA	TRBV9	TRBJ1-1	NA	CASSVPGVTEAFF	TGTGCCAGCAGCGTTCCAGGGGTTACTGAAGCTTTCTTT
NA	TRBV7-3	TRBJ1-1	NA	CASSLNPGGNTEAFF	TGTGCCAGCAGCTTAAATCCGGGGGGGAACACTGAAGCTTTCTTT
NA	TRBV6-1	TRBJ1-1	NA	CASSRDFNTEAFF	TGTGCCAGCAGTCGGGATTTCAACACTGAAGCTTTCTTT